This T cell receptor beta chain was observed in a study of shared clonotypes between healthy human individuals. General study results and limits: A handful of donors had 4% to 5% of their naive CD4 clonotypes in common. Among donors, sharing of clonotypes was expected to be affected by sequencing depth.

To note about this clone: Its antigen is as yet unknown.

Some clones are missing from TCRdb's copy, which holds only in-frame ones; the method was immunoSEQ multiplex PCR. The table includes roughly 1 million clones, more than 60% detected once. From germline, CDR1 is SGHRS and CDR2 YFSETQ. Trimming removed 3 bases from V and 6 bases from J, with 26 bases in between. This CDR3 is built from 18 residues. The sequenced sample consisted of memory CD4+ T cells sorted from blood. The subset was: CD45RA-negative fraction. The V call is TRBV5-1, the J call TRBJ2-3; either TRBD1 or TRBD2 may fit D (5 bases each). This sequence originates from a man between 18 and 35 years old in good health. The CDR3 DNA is TGCGCCAGCAGCTCCCCTGTGGGGGACCTGGTCTTTCTGGATACGCAGTATTTT. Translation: CASSSPVGDLVFLDTQYF.